Listed here are 25 T cell receptor beta chains from one sample, sequenced in a study of Graves' ophthalmopathy and Graves' hyperthyroidism. Beta-chain TCR CDR3 regions were amplified from RNA transcripts. HTBI-primed first-round RT-PCR preceded second-round multiplex PCR. TCRdb ran MiXCR on the multiplex PCR reads and lists one entry per CDR3 protein. The sample records about 660,000 distinct CDR3 sequences, over 40% being singletons. The specimen sequenced was peripheral blood. Receptors originate from an adult man with Graves' ophthalmopathy.

This clonotype was counted at least ten times. The chain has TRBV7-2 and TRBJ1-2; D might be TRBD1 (6 bases). Germline values: CDR1 SGHTA, CDR2 FQGNSA. V dropped 6 bases and J dropped 3 bases, with 14 bases sitting between them. The CDR3 contains 14 residues. DNA of the CDR3: TGTGCCAGCAGGTTGGGGGGCAGTGACTATGGCTACACCTTC. Amino acids: CASRLGGSDYGYTF.

This chain links TRBV5-1 with TRBJ1-1; TRBD1 matches 12 bases. The V and J ends lost 4 bases and 0 bases, in that order; junction bases with no gene match: 10. The CDR3 is made up of 18 amino acids. Germline V gives CDR1 SGHRS, CDR2 YFSETQ. CDR3 sequence: CASSPPGQGAGMNTEAFF. CDR3 nucleotides: TGCGCCAGCAGCCCGCCGGGACAGGGGGCTGGGATGAACACTGAAGCTTTCTTT.

This clonotype was observed a few times. This chain links TRBV4-1 with TRBJ1-4; D call uncertain. CDR3 length equals 13 residues. Germline CDR1 MGHRA, CDR2 YSYEKL. The germline V and J ends were trimmed by 4 bases and 6 bases, with 9 bases remaining between them. The CDR3 nucleotides are TGCGCCAGCAGCCCAAGAATCTATGAAAAACTGTTTTTT. Translating gives CASSPRIYEKLFF.

This clonotype was detected ten times or more. The chain employs TRBV7-2 and TRBJ1-2, with 7 bases lining up with TRBD1. V shed 3 bases, J shed 4 bases, and the junction held 8 bases outside the gene matches. CDR3 length: 15 amino acids. Germline assignment: CDR1 SGHTA and CDR2 FQGNSA. CDR3 nucleotides: TGTGCCAGCAGCTTCCTACAGGGGACAGCCTATGGCTACACCTTC. Protein product: CASSFLQGTAYGYTF.

This clonotype was counted at least ten times. As DNA, the CDR3 is TGTGCCAGCAGCTTAATCAGGGTGAACTCCTATAATTCACCCCTCCACTTT. It translates to CASSLIRVNSYNSPLHF. The V and J genes are TRBV7-2 and TRBJ1-6; the D gene is possibly TRBD1 (5 bases). The CDR3 sequence is 17 residues long. Trimming shortened V by 2 bases and J by 0 bases, and 11 bases separated the two germline ends. Germline V gene sequence: CDR1 SGHTA, CDR2 FQGNSA.

This clonotype was found many times. V gene TRBV7-2 combines with J gene TRBJ1-4; 10 bases fit TRBD1. Germline trimming cut 2 bases from V and 7 bases from J; bases unmatched to any gene: 7. There are 16 residues in the CDR3. CDR1 SGHTA and CDR2 FQGNSA come from the germline V gene. The CDR3 DNA reads TGTGCCAGCAGCTTAATGCAGGGGACAGGGGTTGAAAAACTGTTTTTT. Its protein is CASSLMQGTGVEKLFF.

This clonotype has a handful of counts. This chain links TRBV19 with TRBJ2-7; 7 bases are shared with TRBD1. Germline V gene lookup returns CDR1 LNHDA and CDR2 SQIVND (reference sequence). Trimming cost V 7 bases and J 1 base; bases outside gene matches: 10. The CDR3 sequence is 15 residues long. CDR3 bases: TGTGCCAGTACCCAGACAGGGACCTCTTCCTACGAGCAGTACTTC. It codes for CASTQTGTSSYEQYF.

J is TRBJ2-7 and V is TRBV29-1; maybe TRBD1 (6 bases). Trimming removed 6 bases from V and 3 bases from J, with 9 bases in between. Looked up from germline, CDR1 is SQVTM and CDR2 is ANQGSEA. The CDR3 runs to 11 residues. CDR3 loop: CSVKTGYEQYF. The CDR3 region has the DNA TGCAGCGTGAAGACAGGCTACGAGCAGTACTTC.

In its sample, this clonotype was seen many times. This chain joins TRBV7-3 and TRBJ2-7; no definite D call. Trimming pared 4 bases from V and 13 bases from J, leaving 14 bases between. The CDR3 covers 11 residues. Germline loops: CDR1 SGHTA, CDR2 FQGTGA. The CDR3, as DNA: TGTGCCAGCAGCTCCCCTGTCGTCGGCTACTTC. It specifies CASSSPVVGYF.

The chain combines TRBV5-1 with TRBJ2-7, with 9 bases lining up with TRBD1. The CDR3 runs 15 residues. With V trimmed by 3 bases and J by 7 bases, 11 bases remained unmatched. From germline, CDR1 is SGHRS and CDR2 YFSETQ. As DNA, the CDR3 is TGCGCCAGCAGCTATCGGGACAGGGCGGCCAATGAGCAGTACTTC. This codes for CASSYRDRAANEQYF.

The V and J genes are TRBV7-9 and TRBJ2-5; 7 nucleotides agree with TRBD2. The length of the CDR3 is 17 residues. The germline gives CDR1 SEHNR, CDR2 FQNEAQ (reference sequence). The ends lost 1 base at V and 4 bases at J; junction bases unmatched: 12. Here the CDR3 DNA reads TGTGCCAGCAGCTTAGGGGGGGGACTCCAAGGTGCAGAGACCCAGTACTTC. Its translation is CASSLGGGLQGAETQYF.

Worth noting for this clonotype: This sequence may be a read error, since a much larger clone differs from it by one base. The chain employs TRBV20-1 and TRBJ2-7, with 9 bases identical to TRBD1. V gave up 6 bases and J gave up 9 bases; unmatched junction bases: 9. Germline V gene sequence: CDR1 DFQATT, CDR2 SNEGSKA (reference sequence). The CDR3 consists of 12 residues. CDR3 nucleotide sequence: TGCAGTGCGCACAGGGGGCGCAACGGGCAGTACTTC. Translating it yields CSAHRGRNGQYF.

This clonotype occurred a few times. This chain connects TRBV9 to TRBJ2-2; either TRBD1 or TRBD2 may fit D (5 bases each). The CDR3 is 17 residues long. Trimming stripped 0 bases from V and 0 bases from J, with 12 bases between. CDR1 is SGDLS, CDR2 YYNGEE, per germline. Written as DNA, the CDR3 is TGTGCCAGCAGCGTAGGATCGGGGACGGCGAACACCGGGGAGCTGTTTTTT. Translated: CASSVGSGTANTGELFF.

The rearrangement links TRBV10-3 to TRBJ1-2; 9 bases align to TRBD1. V gave up 10 bases and J gave up 8 bases; unmatched junction bases: 26. This CDR3 comprises 18 residues. Per germline, CDR1 ENHRY and CDR2 SYGVKD. The CDR3 protein is CASQYGSGTGLFSAGYTF. In DNA form, the CDR3 reads TGTGCCAGCCAATATGGTAGCGGGACAGGGTTGTTTTCGGCGGGCTACACCTTC.

This clonotype was observed many times. The CDR3 nucleotides read TGCAGCGTTGAAGCAGATGAAGCTTTCTTT. It codes for CSVEADEAFF. The genes are TRBV29-1 and TRBJ1-1; unclear D gene. This CDR3 is 10 amino acids long. The germline V gene has CDR1 SQVTM and CDR2 ANQGSEA. V was shortened by 1 base and J by 7 bases, with 4 bases between the two germline ends.

This clonotype occurred many times. The chain joins TRBV29-1 to TRBJ1-2; 7 positions agree with TRBD1. Germline V gene lookup returns CDR1 SQVTM and CDR2 ANQGSEA. V lost 6 bases to trimming and J lost 3 bases; unmatched junction nucleotides: 4. The CDR3 contains 12 residues. The CDR3 nucleotides are TGCAGCGTACCAGGGGGAGACTATGGCTACACCTTC. It codes for CSVPGGDYGYTF. The variable domain in full, with the rest retrieved from reference TRBV29-1 and TRBJ1-2, is SAVISQKPSRDICQRGTSLTIQCQVDSQVTMMFWYRQQPGQSLTLIATANQGSEATYESGFVIDKFPISRPNLTFSTLTVSNMSPEDSSIYLCSVPGGDYGYTFGSGTRLTVV.

At least ten counts were recorded for this clonotype. One end of the junction varies from germline; a read error may be responsible. The chain employs TRBV10-3 and TRBJ1-1; D is ambiguous. This CDR3 region has 13 residues. Germline loops: CDR1 ENHRY, CDR2 SYGVKD. The CDR3 DNA reads as TGTGCCAGCAGTGGAGTGGGAAGCACTGAAGCTTTCTTT. Amino acid sequence: CASSGVGSTEAFF.

In its sample, this clonotype was seen many times. The V gene is TRBV7-2, the J gene TRBJ1-1; D may be TRBD1 (6 bases). This CDR3 spans 16 amino acids. Trimming took off 0 bases at V and 0 bases at J, with 11 bases between the two ends. Germline lookup yields CDR1 SGHTA and CDR2 FQGNSA. The CDR3 DNA reads TGTGCCAGCAGCTTAGCGGCAGGGGACGTGAACACTGAAGCTTTCTTT. Its protein is CASSLAAGDVNTEAFF.

The chain joins TRBV12-3 or TRBV12-4 to TRBJ1-1; 9 nucleotides agree with TRBD1. Trimming took 3 bases from V and 3 from J; bases not matched to a gene: 8. CDR3 length equals 16 residues. The CDR3 is CASSFGGTGYDTEAFF. CDR3 bases: TGTGCCAGCAGTTTTGGTGGGACAGGGTATGACACTGAAGCTTTCTTT.

The gene calls are TRBV10-2 and TRBJ1-1; D is perhaps TRBD1 (6 bases). CDR3 length: 16 amino acids. Germline values: CDR1 WSHSY, CDR2 SAAADI. V dropped 3 bases and J dropped 1 base, with 15 bases sitting between them. CDR3 coding DNA: TGCGCCAGCAGTGACCGGGACACCGAATCGAACACTGAAGCTTTCTTT. This translates into CASSDRDTESNTEAFF.

This clonotype was counted a few times. The chain uses TRBV10-3 and TRBJ1-1; D gene uncertain. Trimming cost V 10 bases and J 1 base, with 4 bases left between them. This CDR3 has 10 residues. The germline V gene encodes CDR1 ENHRY and CDR2 SYGVKD. CDR3 nucleotide sequence: TGTGCCACAGGGAACACTGAAGCTTTCTTT. This encodes CATGNTEAFF.

This clonotype was seen more than once but under ten times. V and J are TRBV3-1 and TRBJ2-7; no clear D. V lost 0 bases and J 9 bases, leaving 6 bases between the germline ends. Germline V gives CDR1 LGHDT, CDR2 YNNKEL (reference sequence). There are 11 residues in the CDR3. CDR3 amino acids: CASSQERRQYF. CDR3 in DNA: TGTGCCAGCAGCCAAGAAAGAAGGCAGTACTTC.

There are many counts of this clonotype. The gene calls are TRBV19 and TRBJ1-3; D not resolved. CDR1 LNHDA and CDR2 SQIVND come from the germline V gene (reference sequence). V shed 6 bases and J shed 0 bases, with 6 bases lying between them. The CDR3 spans 13 residues. DNA for the CDR3: TGTGCCAGTAGACTGAACTCTGGAAACACCATATATTTT. Amino acid sequence: CASRLNSGNTIYF.

This clonotype has at least ten counts. The chain has TRBV13 and TRBJ1-3; D gene uncertain. The CDR3 sequence is 15 residues long. Trimming took off 5 bases at V and 3 bases at J, with 14 bases between the two ends. Germline V gene data show CDR1 as PRHDT and CDR2 as FYEKMQ (reference sequence). The CDR3 coding sequence is TGTGCCAGCAGCCCAGACCCTACCGGTGGAAACACCATATATTTT. As protein: CASSPDPTGGNTIYF.

A single count supports this clonotype. The chain joins TRBV11-2 to TRBJ1-3; possibly TRBD1 for D (5 bases). The CDR3 is 15 residues long. Trimming took off 2 bases at V and 4 bases at J, with 12 bases between the two ends. The germline CDR1 and CDR2 sequences are SGHAT and FQNNGV. The CDR3 sequence: CASSLYAGTGNTIYF. CDR3 DNA sequence: TGTGCCAGCAGCTTATATGCAGGGACCGGAAACACCATATATTTT. Looking up the rest from reference TRBV11-2 and TRBJ1-3 gives the full variable domain: EAGVAQSPRYKIIEKRQSVAFWCNPISGHATLYWYQQILGQGPKLLIQFQNNGVVDDSQLPKDRFSAERLKGVDSTLKIQPAKLEDSAVYLCASSLYAGTGNTIYFGEGSWLTVV.